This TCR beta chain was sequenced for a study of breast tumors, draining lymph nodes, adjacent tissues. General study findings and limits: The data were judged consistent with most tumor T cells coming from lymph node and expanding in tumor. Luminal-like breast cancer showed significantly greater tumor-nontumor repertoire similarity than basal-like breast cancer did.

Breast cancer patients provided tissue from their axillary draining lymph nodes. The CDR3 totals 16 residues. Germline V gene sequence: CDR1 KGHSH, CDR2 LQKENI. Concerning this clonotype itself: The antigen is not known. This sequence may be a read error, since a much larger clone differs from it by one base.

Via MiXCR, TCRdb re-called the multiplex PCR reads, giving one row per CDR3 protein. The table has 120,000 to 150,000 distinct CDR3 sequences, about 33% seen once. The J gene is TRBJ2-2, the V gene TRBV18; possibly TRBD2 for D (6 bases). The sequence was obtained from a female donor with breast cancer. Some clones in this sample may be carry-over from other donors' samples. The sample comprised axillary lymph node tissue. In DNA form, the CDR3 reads TGTGCCAGCTCACCAAATGATCCAGGGATTACCGGGGGGCTGTTTTTT. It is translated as CASSPNDPGITGGLFF.